This entry describes one T cell receptor (beta chain). TCRdb's table, derived via immunoSEQ multiplex PCR, lists solely in-frame clones and lacks some. Seen here are over 95,000 clones, just under 90% observed once, and the top ten hold around 4.5%. The sample originates from a study of blood T cell repertoires in COVID-19. As for the study in general: There were acute and convalescent COVID-19 samples, and they came from the United States, Italy and Spain. T cells, B-cell-depleted T cells, or PBMCs provided the cDNA or gDNA that served as material.

Germline values: CDR1 LGHNA, CDR2 YSLEER. The V gene lost 1 base and the J gene lost 5 bases, with 11 bases spanning the gap. CDR3 length equals 15 residues. This chain links TRBV4-3 with TRBJ2-2; D gene ambiguous. The TCR originated in a woman aged 45 to 65 with acute or convalescent COVID-19. The sequenced sample was peripheral blood. This CDR3 reads CASSQAPTLTGELFF. DNA for the CDR3: TGCGCCAGCAGCCAAGCCCCTACTTTGACCGGGGAGCTGTTTTTT.